The sequence of this T cell receptor (beta chain) was determined in a study of blood T cell repertoires in COVID-19. In the study overall: T cells, B-cell-depleted T cells, or PBMCs supplied cDNA or gDNA.

Germline CDR1 MGHRA, CDR2 YSYEKL. The CDR3 totals 15 residues. V was clipped by 4 bases and J by 3 bases; unmatched bases: 4. Assay: immunoSEQ multiplex PCR; the TCRdb copy retains only in-frame clones and omits some. The repertoire holds about 250,000 clones, with 83% as singletons. Material for sequencing was peripheral blood. V and J are TRBV4-1 and TRBJ2-7; the match to TRBD2 covers 12 bases. This TCR was recovered from a human donor in a cohort sampled during active COVID-19. CDR3 protein: CASSRSSGRDYEQYF. CDR3 in DNA: TGCGCCAGCAGCCGATCTAGCGGGAGGGACTACGAGCAGTACTTC.